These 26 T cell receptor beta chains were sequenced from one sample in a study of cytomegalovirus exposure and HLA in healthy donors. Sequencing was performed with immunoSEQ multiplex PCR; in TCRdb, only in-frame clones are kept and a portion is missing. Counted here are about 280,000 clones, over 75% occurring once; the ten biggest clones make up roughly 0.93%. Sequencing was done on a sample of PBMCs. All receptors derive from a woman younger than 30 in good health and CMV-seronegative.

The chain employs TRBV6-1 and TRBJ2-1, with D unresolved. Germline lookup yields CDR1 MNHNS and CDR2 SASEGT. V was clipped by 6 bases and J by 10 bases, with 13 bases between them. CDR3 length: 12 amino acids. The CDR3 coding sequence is TGTGCCAGCAGGATAAAGCTTAACGAGCAGTTCTTC. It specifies CASRIKLNEQFF.

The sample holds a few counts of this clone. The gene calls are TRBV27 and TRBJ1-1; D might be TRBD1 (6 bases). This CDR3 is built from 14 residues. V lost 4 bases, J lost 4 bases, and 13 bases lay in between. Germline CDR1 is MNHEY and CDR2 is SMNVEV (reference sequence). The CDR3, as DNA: TGTGCCAGCAGTTCCCTTCAGGGGTTCACTGAAGCTTTCTTT. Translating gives CASSSLQGFTEAFF.

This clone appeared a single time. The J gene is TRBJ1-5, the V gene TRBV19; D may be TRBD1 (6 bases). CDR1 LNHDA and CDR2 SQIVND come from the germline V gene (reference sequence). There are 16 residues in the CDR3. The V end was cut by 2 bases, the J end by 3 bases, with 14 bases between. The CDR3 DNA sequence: TGTGCCAGTAGTATAAAACAGGGAGGGCCCAATCAGCCCCAGCATTTT. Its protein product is CASSIKQGGPNQPQHF.

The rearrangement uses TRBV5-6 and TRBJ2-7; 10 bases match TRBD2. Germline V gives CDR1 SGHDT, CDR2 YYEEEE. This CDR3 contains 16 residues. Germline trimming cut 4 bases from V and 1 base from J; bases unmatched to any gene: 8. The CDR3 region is CASSTAGTSVSYEQYF. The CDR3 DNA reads TGTGCCAGCAGCACTGCTGGGACTAGCGTTTCCTACGAGCAGTACTTC.

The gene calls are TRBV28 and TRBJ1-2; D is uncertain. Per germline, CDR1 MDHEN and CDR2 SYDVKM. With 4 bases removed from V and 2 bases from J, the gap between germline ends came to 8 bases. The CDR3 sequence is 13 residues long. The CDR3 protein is CASSSALNYGYTF. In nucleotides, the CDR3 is TGTGCCAGCAGTTCCGCCCTAAACTATGGCTACACCTTC.

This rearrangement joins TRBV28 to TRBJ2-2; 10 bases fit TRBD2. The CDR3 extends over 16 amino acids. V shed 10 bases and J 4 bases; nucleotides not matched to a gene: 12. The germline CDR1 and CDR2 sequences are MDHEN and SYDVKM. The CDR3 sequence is CANRPEREGGTGELFF. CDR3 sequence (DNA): TGTGCCAATCGCCCGGAGCGGGAGGGTGGCACCGGGGAGCTGTTTTTT.

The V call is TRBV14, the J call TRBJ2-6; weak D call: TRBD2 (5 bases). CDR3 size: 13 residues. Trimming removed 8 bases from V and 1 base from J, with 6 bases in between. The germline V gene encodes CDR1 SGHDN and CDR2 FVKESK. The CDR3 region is CASRDSGANVLTF. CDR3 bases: TGTGCCAGCCGGGATTCTGGGGCCAACGTCCTGACTTTC.

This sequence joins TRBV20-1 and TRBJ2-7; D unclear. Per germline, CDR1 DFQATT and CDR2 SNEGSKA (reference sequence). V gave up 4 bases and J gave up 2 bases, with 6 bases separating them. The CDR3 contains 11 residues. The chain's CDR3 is CSAKITYEQYF. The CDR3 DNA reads TGCAGTGCTAAAATAACCTACGAGCAGTACTTC.

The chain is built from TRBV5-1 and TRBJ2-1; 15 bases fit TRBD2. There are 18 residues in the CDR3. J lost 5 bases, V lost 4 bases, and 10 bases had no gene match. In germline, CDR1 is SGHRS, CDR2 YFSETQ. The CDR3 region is CASSLIGLAGGKDNEQFF. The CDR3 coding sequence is TGCGCCAGCAGCCTCATTGGACTAGCGGGAGGGAAAGACAATGAGCAGTTCTTC.

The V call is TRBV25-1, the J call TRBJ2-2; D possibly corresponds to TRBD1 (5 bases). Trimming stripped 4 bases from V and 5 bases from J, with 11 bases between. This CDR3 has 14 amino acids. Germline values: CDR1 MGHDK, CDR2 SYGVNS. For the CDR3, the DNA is TGTGCCAGCAGTGGACAGAGGAAAACCGGGGAGCTGTTTTTT. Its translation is CASSGQRKTGELFF. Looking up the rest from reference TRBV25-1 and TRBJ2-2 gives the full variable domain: EADIYQTPRYLVIGTGKKITLECSQTMGHDKMYWYQQDPGMELHLIHYSYGVNSTEKGDLSSESTVSRIRTEHFPLTLESARPSHTSQYLCASSGQRKTGELFFGEGSRLTVL.

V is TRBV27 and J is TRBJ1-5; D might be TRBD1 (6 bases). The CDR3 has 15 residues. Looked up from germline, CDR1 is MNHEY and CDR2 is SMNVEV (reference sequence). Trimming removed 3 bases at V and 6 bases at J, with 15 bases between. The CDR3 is CASSLGRGRGQPQHF. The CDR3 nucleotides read TGTGCCAGCAGTTTGGGAAGGGGCAGGGGTCAGCCCCAGCATTTT.

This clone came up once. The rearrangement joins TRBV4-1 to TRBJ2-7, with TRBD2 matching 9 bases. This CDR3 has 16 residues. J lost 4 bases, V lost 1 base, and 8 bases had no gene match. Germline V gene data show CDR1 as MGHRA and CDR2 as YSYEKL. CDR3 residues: CASSQAPGTSKYEQYF. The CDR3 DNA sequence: TGCGCCAGCAGCCAAGCCCCGGGGACTAGCAAATACGAGCAGTACTTC.

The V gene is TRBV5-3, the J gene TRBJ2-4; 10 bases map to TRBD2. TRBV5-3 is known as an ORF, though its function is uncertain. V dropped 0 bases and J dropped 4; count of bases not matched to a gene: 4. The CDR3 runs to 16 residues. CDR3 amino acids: CARSLGAGGKKNIQYF. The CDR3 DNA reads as TGTGCCAGAAGCTTGGGAGCGGGAGGGAAAAAAAACATTCAGTACTTC.

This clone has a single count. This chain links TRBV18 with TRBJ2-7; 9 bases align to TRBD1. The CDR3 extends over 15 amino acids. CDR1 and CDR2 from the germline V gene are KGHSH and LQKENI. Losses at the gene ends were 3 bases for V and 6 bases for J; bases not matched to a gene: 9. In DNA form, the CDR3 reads TGTGCCAGCTCACCCGCCGGACAGGGGATCGCCGAGCAGTACTTC. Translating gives CASSPAGQGIAEQYF.

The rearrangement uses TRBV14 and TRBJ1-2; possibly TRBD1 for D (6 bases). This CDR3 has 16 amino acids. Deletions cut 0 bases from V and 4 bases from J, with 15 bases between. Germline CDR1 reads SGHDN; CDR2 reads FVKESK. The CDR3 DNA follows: TGTGCCAGCAGCCAAGAGTACAGGGATGCCCTCTATGGCTACACCTTC. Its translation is CASSQEYRDALYGYTF.

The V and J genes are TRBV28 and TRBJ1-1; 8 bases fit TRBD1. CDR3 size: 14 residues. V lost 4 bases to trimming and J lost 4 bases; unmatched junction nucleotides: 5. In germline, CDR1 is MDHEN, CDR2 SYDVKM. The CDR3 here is CASSSWTGPTEAFF. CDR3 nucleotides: TGTGCCAGCAGTTCCTGGACAGGGCCCACTGAAGCTTTCTTT. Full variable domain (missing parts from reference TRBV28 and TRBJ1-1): DVKVTQSSRYLVKRTGEKVFLECVQDMDHENMFWYRQDPGLGLRLIYFSYDVKMKEKGDIPEGYSVSREKKERFSLILESASTNQTSMYLCASSSWTGPTEAFFGQGTRLTVV.

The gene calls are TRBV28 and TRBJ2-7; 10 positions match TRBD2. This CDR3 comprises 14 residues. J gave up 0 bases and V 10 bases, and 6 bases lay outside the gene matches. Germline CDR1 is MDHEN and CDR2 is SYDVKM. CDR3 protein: CATRASGSSYEQYF. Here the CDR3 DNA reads TGTGCCACCAGAGCTAGCGGGAGCTCCTACGAGCAGTACTTC. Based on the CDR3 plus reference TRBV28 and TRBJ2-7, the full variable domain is DVKVTQSSRYLVKRTGEKVFLECVQDMDHENMFWYRQDPGLGLRLIYFSYDVKMKEKGDIPEGYSVSREKKERFSLILESASTNQTSMYLCATRASGSSYEQYFGPGTRLTVT.

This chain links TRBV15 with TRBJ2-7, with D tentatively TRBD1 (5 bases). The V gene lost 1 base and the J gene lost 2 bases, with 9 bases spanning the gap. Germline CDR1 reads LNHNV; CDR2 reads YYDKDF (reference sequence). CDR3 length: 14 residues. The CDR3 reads CATSRVGVTYEQYF. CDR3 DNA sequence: TGTGCCACCAGCAGAGTAGGGGTGACCTACGAGCAGTACTTC.

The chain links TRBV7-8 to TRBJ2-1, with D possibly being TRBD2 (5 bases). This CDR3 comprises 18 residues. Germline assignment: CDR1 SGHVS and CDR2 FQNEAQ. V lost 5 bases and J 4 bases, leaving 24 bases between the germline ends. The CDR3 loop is CASSDRGLPEGKYNEQFF. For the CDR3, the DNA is TGTGCCAGCAGCGACCGAGGACTCCCCGAAGGGAAATACAATGAGCAGTTCTTC. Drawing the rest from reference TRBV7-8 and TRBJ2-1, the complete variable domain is GAGVSQSPRYKVAKRGQDVALRCDPISGHVSLFWYQQALGQGPEFLTYFQNEAQLDKSGLPSDRFFAERPEGSVSTLKIQRTQQEDSAVYLCASSDRGLPEGKYNEQFFGPGTRLTVL.

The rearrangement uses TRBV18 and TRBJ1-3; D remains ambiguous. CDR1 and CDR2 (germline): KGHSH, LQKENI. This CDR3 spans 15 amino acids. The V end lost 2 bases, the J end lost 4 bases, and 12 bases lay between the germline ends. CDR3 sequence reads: CASSPESGRGNTIYF. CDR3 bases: TGTGCCAGCTCACCAGAATCGGGTCGCGGAAACACCATATATTTT.

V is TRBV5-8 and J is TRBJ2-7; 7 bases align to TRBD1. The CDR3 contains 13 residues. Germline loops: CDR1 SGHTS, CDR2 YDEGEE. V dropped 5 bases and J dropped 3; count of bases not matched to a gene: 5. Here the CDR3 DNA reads TGTGCCAGCAGTCCGGGACAGCGCTACGAGCAGTACTTC. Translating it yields CASSPGQRYEQYF. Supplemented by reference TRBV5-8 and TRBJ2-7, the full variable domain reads EAGVTQSPTHLIKTRGQQATLRCSPISGHTSVYWYQQALGLGLQFLLWYDEGEERNRGNFPPRFSGRQFPNYSSELNVNALELEDSALYLCASSPGQRYEQYFGPGTRLTVT.

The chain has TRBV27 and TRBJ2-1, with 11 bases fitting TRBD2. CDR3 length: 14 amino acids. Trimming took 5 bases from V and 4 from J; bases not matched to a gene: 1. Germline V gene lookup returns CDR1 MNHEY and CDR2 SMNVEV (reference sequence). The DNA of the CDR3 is TGTGCCAGCAGTGCTAGCGGGAGGTACAATGAGCAGTTCTTC. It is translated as CASSASGRYNEQFF.

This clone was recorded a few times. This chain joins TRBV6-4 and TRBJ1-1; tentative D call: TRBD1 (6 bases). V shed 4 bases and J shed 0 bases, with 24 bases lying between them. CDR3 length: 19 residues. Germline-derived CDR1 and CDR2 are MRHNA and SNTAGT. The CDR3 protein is CASSAHPRETGYMNTEAFF. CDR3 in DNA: TGTGCCAGCAGTGCCCATCCCCGTGAGACAGGCTACATGAACACTGAAGCTTTCTTT.

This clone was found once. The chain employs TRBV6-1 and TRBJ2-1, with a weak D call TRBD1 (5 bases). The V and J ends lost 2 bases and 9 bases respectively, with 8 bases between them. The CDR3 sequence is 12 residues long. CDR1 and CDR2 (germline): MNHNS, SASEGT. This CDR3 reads CASSEWGGEQFF. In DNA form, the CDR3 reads TGTGCCAGCAGTGAATGGGGCGGTGAGCAGTTCTTC.

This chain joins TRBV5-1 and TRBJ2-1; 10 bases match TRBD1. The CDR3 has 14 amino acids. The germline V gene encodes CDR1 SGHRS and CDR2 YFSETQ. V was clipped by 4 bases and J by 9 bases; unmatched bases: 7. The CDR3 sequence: CASSPGQGKSEQFF. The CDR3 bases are TGCGCCAGCAGCCCGGGACAGGGGAAGTCTGAGCAGTTCTTC. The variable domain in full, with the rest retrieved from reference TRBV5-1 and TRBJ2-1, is KAGVTQTPRYLIKTRGQQVTLSCSPISGHRSVSWYQQTPGQGLQFLFEYFSETQRNKGNFPGRFSGRQFSNSRSEMNVSTLELGDSALYLCASSPGQGKSEQFFGPGTRLTVL.

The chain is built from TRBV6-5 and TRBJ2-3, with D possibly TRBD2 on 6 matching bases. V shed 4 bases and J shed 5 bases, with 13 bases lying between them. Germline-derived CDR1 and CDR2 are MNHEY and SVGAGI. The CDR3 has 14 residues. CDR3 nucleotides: TGTGCCAGCAGTTTGGAGGGTATTGTAGATACGCAGTATTTT. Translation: CASSLEGIVDTQYF.